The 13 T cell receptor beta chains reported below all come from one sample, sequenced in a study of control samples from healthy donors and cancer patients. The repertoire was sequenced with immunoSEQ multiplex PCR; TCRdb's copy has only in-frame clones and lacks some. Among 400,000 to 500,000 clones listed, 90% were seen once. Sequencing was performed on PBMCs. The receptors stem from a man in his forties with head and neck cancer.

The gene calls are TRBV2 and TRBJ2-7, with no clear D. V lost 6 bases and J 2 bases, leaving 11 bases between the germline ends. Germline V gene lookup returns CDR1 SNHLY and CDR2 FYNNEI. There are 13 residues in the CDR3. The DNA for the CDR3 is TGTGCCAGCAGGGTCCCGGGTCCCTACGAGCAGTACTTC. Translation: CASRVPGPYEQYF.

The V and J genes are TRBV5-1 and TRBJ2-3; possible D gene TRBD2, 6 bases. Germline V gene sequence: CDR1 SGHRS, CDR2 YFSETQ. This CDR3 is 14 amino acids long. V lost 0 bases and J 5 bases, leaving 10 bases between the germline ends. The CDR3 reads CASSLGPGEDTQYF. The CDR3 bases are TGCGCCAGCAGCTTGGGACCGGGGGAAGATACGCAGTATTTT.

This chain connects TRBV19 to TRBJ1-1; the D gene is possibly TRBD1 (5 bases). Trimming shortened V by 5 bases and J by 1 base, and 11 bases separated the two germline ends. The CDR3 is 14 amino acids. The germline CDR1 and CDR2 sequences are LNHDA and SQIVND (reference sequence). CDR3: CASSRQTENTEAFF. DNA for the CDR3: TGTGCCAGTAGTCGGCAGACAGAGAACACTGAAGCTTTCTTT. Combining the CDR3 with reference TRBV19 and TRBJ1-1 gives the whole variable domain DGGITQSPKYLFRKEGQNVTLSCEQNLNHDAMYWYRQDPGQGLRLIYYSQIVNDFQKGDIAEGYSVSREKKESFPLTVTSAQKNPTAFYLCASSRQTENTEAFFGQGTRLTVV.

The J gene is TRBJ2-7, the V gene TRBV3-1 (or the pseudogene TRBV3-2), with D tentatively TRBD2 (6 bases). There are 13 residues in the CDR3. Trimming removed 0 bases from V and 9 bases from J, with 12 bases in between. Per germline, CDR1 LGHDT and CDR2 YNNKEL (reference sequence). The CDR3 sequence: CASSQDRENSQYF. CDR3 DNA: TGTGCCAGCAGCCAAGATCGGGAGAATTCGCAGTACTTC.

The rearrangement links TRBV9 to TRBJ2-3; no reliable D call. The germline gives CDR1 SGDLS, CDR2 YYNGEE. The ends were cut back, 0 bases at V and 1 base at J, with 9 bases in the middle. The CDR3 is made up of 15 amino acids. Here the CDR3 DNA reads TGTGCCAGCAGCGTAGCGCCGGCCGGCACAGATACGCAGTATTTT. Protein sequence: CASSVAPAGTDTQYF. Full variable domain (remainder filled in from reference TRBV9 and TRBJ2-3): DSGVTQTPKHLITATGQRVTLRCSPRSGDLSVYWYQQSLDQGLQFLIQYYNGEERAKGNILERFSAQQFPDLHSELNLSSLELGDSALYFCASSVAPAGTDTQYFGPGTRLTVL.

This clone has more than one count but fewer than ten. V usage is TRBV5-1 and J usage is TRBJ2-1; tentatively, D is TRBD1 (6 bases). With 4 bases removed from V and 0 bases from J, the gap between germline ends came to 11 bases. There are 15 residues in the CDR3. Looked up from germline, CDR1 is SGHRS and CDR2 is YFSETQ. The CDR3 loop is CASSITGYSYNEQFF. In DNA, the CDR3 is TGCGCCAGCAGCATCACAGGGTACTCCTACAATGAGCAGTTCTTC.

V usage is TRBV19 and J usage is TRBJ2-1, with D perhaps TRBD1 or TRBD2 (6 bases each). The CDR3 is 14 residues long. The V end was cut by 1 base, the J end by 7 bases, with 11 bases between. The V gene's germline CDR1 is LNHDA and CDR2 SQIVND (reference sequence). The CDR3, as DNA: TGTGCCAGTAGTATAGGGCGAGGGGGGAATGAGCAGTTCTTC. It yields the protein CASSIGRGGNEQFF.

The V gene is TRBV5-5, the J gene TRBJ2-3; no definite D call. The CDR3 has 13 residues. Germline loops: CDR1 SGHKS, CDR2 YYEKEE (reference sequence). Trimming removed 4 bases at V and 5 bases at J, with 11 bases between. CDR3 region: CASSTPSQDTQYF. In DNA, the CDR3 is TGTGCCAGCAGCACGCCTTCACAAGATACGCAGTATTTT.

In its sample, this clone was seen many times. The CDR3 region is CASRTPGQGEHEQYF. The DNA of the CDR3 is TGTGCCAGCAGGACACCGGGACAGGGGGAACACGAGCAGTACTTC. The chain combines TRBV2 with TRBJ2-7; 11 bases fit TRBD1. Germline V gene sequence: CDR1 SNHLY, CDR2 FYNNEI. Trimming cost V 6 bases and J 5 bases; bases outside gene matches: 9. The CDR3 has 15 residues.

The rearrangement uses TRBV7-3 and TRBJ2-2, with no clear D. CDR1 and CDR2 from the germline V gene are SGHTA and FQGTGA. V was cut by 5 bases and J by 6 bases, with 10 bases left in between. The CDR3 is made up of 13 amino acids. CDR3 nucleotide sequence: TGTGCCAGCAGCCCCGCTTTTTCCGGGGAGCTGTTTTTT. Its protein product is CASSPAFSGELFF.

The CDR3 protein is CAWSGLGQGEIETQYF. Written as DNA, the CDR3 is TGTGCCTGGAGTGGGTTGGGACAGGGTGAGATCGAGACCCAGTACTTC. The rearrangement uses TRBV30 and TRBJ2-5, with 9 nucleotides matching TRBD1. Per germline, CDR1 GTSNPN and CDR2 SVGIG (reference sequence). The CDR3 extends over 16 amino acids. The J segment lost 5 bases and the V segment lost 1 base, leaving 11 bases of the junction unmatched.

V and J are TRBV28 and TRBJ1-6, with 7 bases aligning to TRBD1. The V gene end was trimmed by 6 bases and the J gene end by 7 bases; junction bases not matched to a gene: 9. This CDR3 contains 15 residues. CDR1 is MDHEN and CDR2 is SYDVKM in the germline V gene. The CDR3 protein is CASRVDRAENSPLHF. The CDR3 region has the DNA TGTGCCAGCAGGGTTGACAGGGCAGAAAATTCACCCCTCCACTTT. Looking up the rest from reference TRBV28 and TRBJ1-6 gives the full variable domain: DVKVTQSSRYLVKRTGEKVFLECVQDMDHENMFWYRQDPGLGLRLIYFSYDVKMKEKGDIPEGYSVSREKKERFSLILESASTNQTSMYLCASRVDRAENSPLHFGNGTRLTVT.

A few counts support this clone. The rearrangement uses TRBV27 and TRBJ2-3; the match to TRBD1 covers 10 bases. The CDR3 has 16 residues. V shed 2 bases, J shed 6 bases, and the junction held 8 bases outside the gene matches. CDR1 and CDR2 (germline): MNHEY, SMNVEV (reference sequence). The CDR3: CASSLGVTGGGDTQYF. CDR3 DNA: TGTGCCAGCAGTTTAGGCGTGACAGGGGGCGGGGATACGCAGTATTTT.